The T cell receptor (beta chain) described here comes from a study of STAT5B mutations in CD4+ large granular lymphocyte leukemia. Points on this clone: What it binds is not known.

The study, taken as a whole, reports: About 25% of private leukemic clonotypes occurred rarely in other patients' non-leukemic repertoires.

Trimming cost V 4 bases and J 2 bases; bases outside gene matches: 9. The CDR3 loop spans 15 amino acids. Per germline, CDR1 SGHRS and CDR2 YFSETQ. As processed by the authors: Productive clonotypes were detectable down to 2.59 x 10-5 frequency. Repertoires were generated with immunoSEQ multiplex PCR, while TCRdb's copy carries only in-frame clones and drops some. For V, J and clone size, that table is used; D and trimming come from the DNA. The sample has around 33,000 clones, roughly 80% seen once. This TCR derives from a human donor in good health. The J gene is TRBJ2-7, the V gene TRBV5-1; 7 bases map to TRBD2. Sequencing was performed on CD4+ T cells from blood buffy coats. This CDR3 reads CASSPDMGGTYEQYF. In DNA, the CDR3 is TGCGCCAGCAGCCCGGACATGGGGGGGACCTACGAGCAGTACTTC.